These T cell receptor beta chains were read from a single sample in a study of CD8 T cells in ankylosing spondylitis. TCRdb analysed the 5' RACE reads with MiXCR anew, one entry per CDR3 protein. This table holds 210,000 or so distinct CDR3 sequences, 20% to 30% found once. The sample consisted of blood, either unsorted or a sorted T cell fraction (not recorded which). The receptors were gathered from a male donor with ankylosing spondylitis or in good health (not recorded which). The conserved cysteine and the conserved F or W are not part of the CDR3 here. The order of the fields is CDR3 protein, J gene, V gene.

SASSSGIYEQY | TRBJ2-7 | TRBV20-1
TSSFGSAAGLITDTQY | TRBJ2-3 | TRBV2
ASSLGARGGRYEQY | TRBJ2-7 | TRBV7-2
ASSFTGRPGANVLT | TRBJ2-6 | TRBV5-1
ASSGGQVGADTQY | TRBJ2-3 | TRBV28
ASIPGGWETGELF | TRBJ2-2 | TRBV7-2
AIAATSEGTEAF | TRBJ1-1 | TRBV10-3
AISPTSVEQF | TRBJ2-1 | TRBV10-3
AMSGTRGYEQY | TRBJ2-7 | TRBV10-3
ASSPRRGPETQY | TRBJ2-5 | TRBV6-1
ASSQSDRGKYGYT | TRBJ1-2 | TRBV4-1
SVSYAVSNTGELF | TRBJ2-2 | TRBV29-1
ASSLVRGTEAF | TRBJ1-1 | TRBV7-2
ASSEEGPGLPYNNEQF | TRBJ2-1 | TRBV6-1
ASSFGSHSSADTQY | TRBJ2-3 | TRBV5-1
ATSLDGVKERNQPQH | TRBJ1-5 | TRBV24-1
ASSQRVLGQGICEQF | TRBJ2-1 | TRBV23-1
SVERTGGETQY | TRBJ2-5 | TRBV29-1
SARAGTGAYEQY | TRBJ2-7 | TRBV20-1
SARGLAGAGEQY | TRBJ2-7 | TRBV20-1
ASSQVRGTGELF | TRBJ2-2 | TRBV4-2
ASSVAPNTEAF | TRBJ1-1 | TRBV9
SARDPRELTDTQY | TRBJ2-3 | TRBV20-1
ASSLAGTKNTEAF | TRBJ1-1 | TRBV5-4
ASSQDPDSPNYEQY | TRBJ2-7 | TRBV4-1
SATLMVGLTDTQY | TRBJ2-3 | TRBV29-1
SVSGGDAYEQY | TRBJ2-7 | TRBV29-1
ASSVRSSYNEQF | TRBJ2-1 | TRBV9
ATSRDRRPYNEQF | TRBJ2-1 | TRBV15
ASRSRRAGELF | TRBJ2-2 | TRBV28
ASRQREPYEQY | TRBJ2-7 | TRBV6-1
SLTTGYEQY | TRBJ2-7 | TRBV29-1
ASSPSVTTEAF | TRBJ1-1 | TRBV18
SARDLQGVAYEQY | TRBJ2-7 | TRBV20-1
ASSQGTSVGTDTQY | TRBJ2-3 | TRBV4-3
AISEGRPGLNTEAF | TRBJ1-1 | TRBV10-3
ASSVDRTQY | TRBJ2-3 | TRBV2
ASSLIAELNTEAF | TRBJ1-1 | TRBV12-3/TRBV12-4
ASSPDRTNEKLF | TRBJ1-4 | TRBV7-2
ASSLGVAGVNEQF | TRBJ2-1 | TRBV5-1
ASSLGASGYNEQF | TRBJ2-1 | TRBV18
SAPTEGNTIY | TRBJ1-3 | TRBV20-1
SGSGTDEQF | TRBJ2-1 | TRBV29-1
ASNPDRGGTDTQY | TRBJ2-3 | TRBV12-3/TRBV12-4
ATSRDLNTEAF | TRBJ1-1 | TRBV15
ASRYKQLSWVEQY | TRBJ2-7 | TRBV11-3
ATSREGQSYNQPQH | TRBJ1-5 | TRBV15
SADNPGHTNTGELF | TRBJ2-2 | TRBV20-1
ASSVRQGGNYGYT | TRBJ1-2 | TRBV9
ASSSTGGPVEQY | TRBJ2-7 | TRBV7-2
ASSLAFSSQRGGTTEAF | TRBJ1-1 | TRBV7-2
ASSVGTQGGTEAF | TRBJ1-1 | TRBV10-2
ASSQGRLAGDQETQY | TRBJ2-5 | TRBV4-1
ASSQRQTGNSPLH | TRBJ1-6 | TRBV3-1
SGAAGTANTGELF | TRBJ2-2 | TRBV29-1